Described below is a single T cell receptor (beta chain) sequence and its context. Its binding antigen is unknown. No base qualities exist here, and no much larger clone lies one base off it. Per the publication, the time point label means: less than five weeks on oral tofacitinib. The treatment or condition label, read with the paper, signifies: oral pan-JAK inhibitor, 5-10 mg twice daily. Lesional scalp punch biopsies and peripheral blood were obtained from alopecia areata patients. PBMCs were isolated by density centrifugation and stained for CD3, CD4 and CD8, after which CD4+ and CD8+ T cells were sorted on a FACSAria. The library was built by means of the immunoSEQ multiplex PCR assay. For TCR sequencing, RNA was extracted from every sample and reverse transcribed into cDNA to serve as template. First-strand cDNA was synthesized with SuperScript III using a 2:1 mix of oligo-dT and random hexamers. A synthetic immune receptor repertoire was used to measure amplification bias, and any remaining bias was corrected computationally. The original pipeline was this. Raw reads were preprocessed to remove errors, and CDR3 was defined by IMGT conventions from the conserved cysteine to phenylalanine. Clonality was calculated as 1 minus Shannon entropy normalized by log2 of the number of productive unique TCRs. Whether each scalp clone was CD4 or CD8 was inferred by checking scalp TCRbeta sequences against the CD4 and CD8 repertoires from sorted blood. Here the immuneACCESS table is served through TCRdb, limited to in-frame sequences with V and J called. Missing clones are a known gap in these copies; in checked studies unresolved V genes cover under half, and the rest lacks a known reason. D and trimming were read from the DNA, whereas the V and J calls and clone size are those reported in that table. In this sample the table shows approximately 210,000 clones, 55% to 70% of which occur a single time. The ten largest clones represent around 3.2% of the sample.

Reading the germline V gene gives CDR1 SNHLY and CDR2 FYNNEI. Reading from cysteine to phenylalanine, the CDR3 counts 13 amino acids. Of the read, only the CDR3 DNA is kept; its 39 bases are in frame from base 1. V is reduced by 1 base and J by 6 bases, leaving a spacing of 10 bases between them. The sample is drawn from a study of CD8+ T cells in alopecia areata (dated by TCRdb to between 2018 and 2020). Regarding the study in general: The treated patients took part in an open-label pilot trial in which moderate-to-severe alopecia areata was treated with oral tofacitinib at 5 to 10 mg twice daily. Patients received tofacitinib for 6 to 18 months and were then followed off drug for 6 months to check for delayed response and recurrence. Disease severity in treated patients was measured with the SALT score, which quantifies the percentage of affected scalp surface area. High-throughput TCRbeta sequencing was used to examine T cell clonal expansion in alopecia areata in both the C3H/HeJ mouse model and human patients. Scalp tissue and sorted CD4+ and CD8+ peripheral blood T cells from patchy and totalis/universalis alopecia areata patients and from healthy controls were covered by human TCRbeta sequencing. Biopsies were taken from tofacitinib-treated patients at baseline and again at 4 and 24 weeks into treatment, and several of those patients also had a later scalp biopsy. Clonality in the scalp was compared among normal scalp (n=4), patchy alopecia areata scalp (n=8), and alopecia totalis/universalis scalp (n=8). RNA came from the PAXgene miRNA kit for fixed scalp, the miRNeasy kit for PBMCs, and the RNeasy kit for mouse skin. TCRbeta CDR3 regions were amplified by immunoSEQ multiplex PCR with 35 Vbeta forward and 13 Jbeta reverse primers.

The study at large found these results: Shared TCR sequences between patients were less evident than in mice, which may be partly attributable to HLA diversity in the patient population. The treated cohort was small, with a single nonresponder, so links between baseline CD8+ expansion and response need larger studies. During tofacitinib treatment, many expanded lesional clones remained in scalp and blood, and this persistence may partly explain relapse after treatment is stopped. With tofacitinib, both scalp clonality and the number of expanded CD8+ clones among the top 100 scalp clones went down significantly. Unlike mouse skin, which is dominated by gammadelta T cells, normal human skin has resident alphabeta T cells that are also sequenced, and this complicates analysis of the scalp TCR repertoire. Lesional scalp, especially in alopecia totalis/universalis, showed higher clonality and more expanded CD8+ clones than normal scalp, suggesting antigenic drive.

The receptor was isolated from a human donor with alopecia areata. The starting material was CD4+ T cells sorted from blood, obtained at week 4, from a patient treated with tofacitinib. The chain couples TRBV2 to TRBJ2-7, and the D gene may be TRBD1, 6 bases matching. The nucleotides read TGTGCCAGCAGTGAAGGTTTAGGGGGCGAGCAGTACTTC. This encodes CASSEGLGGEQYF.